This TCR beta chain was profiled in a study of neoadjuvant anti-PD-1 for oral cavity cancer. General study points: Only a few patients per response group were TCR-analyzed; validation needed.

V lost 3 bases to trimming and J lost 6 bases; unmatched junction nucleotides: 6. This CDR3 has 14 amino acids. Germline V CDR1 and CDR2: MNHNS, SASEGT. As for this clone: Its target is unknown.

Profiled with immunoSEQ multiplex PCR; TCRdb holds only in-frame clones, not every one. In the table there are about 6,800 clones, about three quarters of which are singletons. The chain employs TRBV6-1 and TRBJ1-1; 8 bases map to TRBD1. This material consisted of PBMCs, taken before nivolumab (anti-PD-1) treatment. This sequence was found in a person aged 35-80 years with oral cavity squamous cell carcinoma. The CDR3 bases are TGTGCCAGCAGTGACGGGCAGGGGGCCGCTGAAGCTTTCTTT. Amino acid sequence: CASSDGQGAAEAFF.